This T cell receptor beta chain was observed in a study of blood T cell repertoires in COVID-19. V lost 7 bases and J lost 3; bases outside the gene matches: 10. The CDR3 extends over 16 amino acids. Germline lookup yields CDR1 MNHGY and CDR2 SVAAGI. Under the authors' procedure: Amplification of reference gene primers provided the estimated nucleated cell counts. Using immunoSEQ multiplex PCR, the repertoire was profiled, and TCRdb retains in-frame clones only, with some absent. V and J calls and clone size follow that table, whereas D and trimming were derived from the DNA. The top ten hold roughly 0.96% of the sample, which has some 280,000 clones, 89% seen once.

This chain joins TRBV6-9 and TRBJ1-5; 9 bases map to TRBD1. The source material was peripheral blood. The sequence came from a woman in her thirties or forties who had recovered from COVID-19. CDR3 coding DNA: TGTGCCAGCATGCATGGACAGGGGATTCACAATCAGCCCCAGCATTTT. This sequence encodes CASMHGQGIHNQPQHF.